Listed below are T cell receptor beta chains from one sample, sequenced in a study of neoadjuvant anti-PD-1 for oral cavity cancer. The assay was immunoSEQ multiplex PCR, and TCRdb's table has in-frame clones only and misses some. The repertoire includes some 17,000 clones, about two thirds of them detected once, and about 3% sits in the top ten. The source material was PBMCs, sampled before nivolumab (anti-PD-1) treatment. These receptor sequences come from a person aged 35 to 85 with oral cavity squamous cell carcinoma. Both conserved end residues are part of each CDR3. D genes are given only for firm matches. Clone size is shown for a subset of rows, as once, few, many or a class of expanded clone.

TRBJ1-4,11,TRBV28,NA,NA,CASRADEKLFF,TGTGCCAGCAGAGCAGATGAAAAACTGTTTTTT
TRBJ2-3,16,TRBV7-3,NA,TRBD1,CASSQNPGQGTDTQYF,TGTGCCAGCAGCCAAAACCCGGGACAGGGCACAGATACGCAGTATTTT
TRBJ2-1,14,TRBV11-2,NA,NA,CASSLDPERNEQFF,TGTGCCAGCAGCTTAGACCCCGAACGCAATGAGCAGTTCTTC
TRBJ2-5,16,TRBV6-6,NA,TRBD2,CASSYGSGGSQETQYF,TGTGCCAGCAGTTACGGCTCGGGAGGAAGCCAAGAGACCCAGTACTTC
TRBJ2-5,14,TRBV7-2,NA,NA,CASSLYSGRETQYF,TGTGCCAGCAGCTTATACTCCGGGCGGGAGACCCAGTACTTC
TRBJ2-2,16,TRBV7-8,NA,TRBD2,CASSLVVAGAVGELFF,TGTGCCAGCAGCTTAGTAGTAGCGGGAGCCGTCGGGGAGCTGTTTTTT
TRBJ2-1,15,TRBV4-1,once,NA,CASSQAPRQANEQFF,TGCGCCAGCAGCCAGGCCCCCCGACAGGCCAATGAGCAGTTCTTC
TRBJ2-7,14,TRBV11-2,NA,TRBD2,CASSNSGGFYEQYF,TGTGCCAGCAGCAATAGCGGGGGGTTCTACGAGCAGTACTTC
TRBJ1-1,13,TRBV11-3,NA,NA,CASSPGANTEAFF,TGTGCCAGCAGCCCCGGGGCGAACACTGAAGCTTTCTTT
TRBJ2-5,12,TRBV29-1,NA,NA,CSVGKGDQTQYF,TGCAGCGTTGGAAAGGGGGATCAGACCCAGTACTTC
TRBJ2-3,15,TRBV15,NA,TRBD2,CATSRGSSGRDTQYF,TGTGCCACCAGCAGAGGGAGTAGCGGGAGGGATACGCAGTATTTT
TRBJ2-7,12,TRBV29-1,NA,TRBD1,CSVEDRGYEQYF,TGCAGCGTTGAAGACAGGGGGTACGAGCAGTACTTC
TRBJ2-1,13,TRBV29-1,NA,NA,CSGEDWMSNEQFF,TGCAGCGGTGAAGATTGGATGAGCAATGAGCAGTTCTTC
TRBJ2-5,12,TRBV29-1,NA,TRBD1,CSARQGIETQYF,TGCAGCGCCCGACAGGGGATAGAGACCCAGTACTTC
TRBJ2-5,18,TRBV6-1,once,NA,CASSESVGSLPRSETQYF,TGTGCCAGCAGTGAATCAGTCGGGTCCCTTCCTAGGTCAGAGACCCAGTACTTC
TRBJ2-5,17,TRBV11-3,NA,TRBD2,CASSSGLAGGVQETQYF,TGTGCCAGCAGCTCCGGACTAGCGGGAGGTGTACAAGAGACCCAGTACTTC
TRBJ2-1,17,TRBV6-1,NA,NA,CASSEVQGDGSYNEQFF,TGTGCCAGCAGTGAAGTTCAGGGTGACGGCTCCTACAATGAGCAGTTCTTC